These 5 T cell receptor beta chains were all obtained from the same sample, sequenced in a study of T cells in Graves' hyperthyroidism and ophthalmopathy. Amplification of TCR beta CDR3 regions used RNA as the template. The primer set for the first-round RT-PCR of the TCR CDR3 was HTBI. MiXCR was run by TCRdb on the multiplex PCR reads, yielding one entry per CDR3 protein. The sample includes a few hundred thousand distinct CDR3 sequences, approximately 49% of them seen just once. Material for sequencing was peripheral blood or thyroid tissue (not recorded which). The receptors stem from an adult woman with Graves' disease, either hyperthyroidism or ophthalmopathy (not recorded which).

The CDR3 sequence is CSSQIGGNTGELFF. In DNA, the CDR3 is TGCAGCTCTCAGATAGGGGGAAACACCGGGGAGCTGTTTTTT. The V call is TRBV29-1, the J call TRBJ2-2; weak D call: TRBD1 (6 bases). Germline-derived CDR1 and CDR2 are SQVTM and ANQGSEA. The CDR3 is 14 amino acids. The V end lost 8 bases, the J end lost 2 bases, and 15 bases lay between the germline ends.

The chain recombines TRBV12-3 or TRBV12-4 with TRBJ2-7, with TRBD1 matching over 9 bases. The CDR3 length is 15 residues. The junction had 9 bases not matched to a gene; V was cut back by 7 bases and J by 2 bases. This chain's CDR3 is CASTKTGQGTYEQYF. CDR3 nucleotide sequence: TGTGCCAGCACCAAAACGGGACAGGGTACCTACGAGCAGTACTTC.

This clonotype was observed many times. The CDR3 sequence is CASSLESGGVTQYF. In DNA form, the CDR3 reads TGTGCCAGCAGCTTGGAGTCAGGGGGAGTGACCCAGTACTTC. The chain links TRBV5-5 to TRBJ2-5; 7 nucleotides line up with TRBD1. Germline V gene data show CDR1 as SGHKS and CDR2 as YYEKEE (reference sequence). This CDR3 is built from 14 residues. J gave up 7 bases and V 0 bases, and 6 bases lay outside the gene matches.

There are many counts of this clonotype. The CDR3 DNA follows: TGCAGTGCTAGCGGGGGGGGAGCGGCCTACGAGCAGTACTTC. It is translated as CSASGGGAAYEQYF. The chain links TRBV20-1 to TRBJ2-7, with 8 bases identical to TRBD2. The CDR3 is made up of 14 amino acids. Per the germline V gene, CDR1 is DFQATT and CDR2 is SNEGSKA (reference sequence). The junction had 6 bases not matched to a gene; V was cut back by 3 bases and J by 2 bases.

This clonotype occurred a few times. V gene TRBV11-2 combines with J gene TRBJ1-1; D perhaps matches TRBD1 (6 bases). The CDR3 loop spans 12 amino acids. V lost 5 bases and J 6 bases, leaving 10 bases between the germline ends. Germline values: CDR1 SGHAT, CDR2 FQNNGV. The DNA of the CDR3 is TGTGCCAGCAGCAACAGGGTTGCTGAAGCTTTCTTT. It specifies CASSNRVAEAFF.